The clone carrying this TCR beta chain was seen a few times. These data come from a study of blood T cell repertoires in COVID-19. Study information: The study drew acute and convalescent COVID-19 samples from the United States, Italy and Spain.

Recruitment covered 20 to 25 US areas and drew participants whose ages spanned roughly 18 to 100 years. Assignments of participants to cohorts depended upon their own reported clinical history. The length of the CDR3 is 15 residues. Germline CDR1 and CDR2: MDHEN and SYDVKM. Between the trimmed V and J ends, which lost 5 bases and 0 bases, there was a span of 13 bases. In the original processing: Reference gene primer amplification gave nucleated cell count estimates. This table comes from immunoSEQ multiplex PCR, and its TCRdb copy is limited to in-frame clones, with some not included. V and J calls and clone size are as listed in that table; D and trimming were resolved from the DNA. Of under 200,000 clones in the sample, around 86% are singletons; the top ten hold around 5%.

The receptor was isolated from a man between 35 and 55 years old with acute COVID-19. The gene calls are TRBV28 and TRBJ1-1; no firm D call. Source material: PBMCs or T cells enriched from blood (not recorded which). The CDR3 nucleotides read TGTGCCAGCAGTCCCCTCACTCGCATGAACACTGAAGCTTTCTTT. The encoded protein is CASSPLTRMNTEAFF.